This TCR beta chain was documented in a study of vaccination effects on CD4 cells after COVID-19. On the study more broadly: Following the second dose by a median of 72 days, the post-vaccine samples were obtained.

Pools of viral peptides were used by the ViraFEST assay to expand antigen-specific CD4+ T cells ahead of sequencing. It was after more than 8 days of culture that CD4+ T cells were isolated. Subjects were given two BNT162b2 or mRNA-1273 vaccine doses. The culture medium for 2 million or so PBMC per well included 9.5 to 10 IU/ml IL-2 and about 9.9 ug/ml peptides. In regard to this clone: Antigen: not known.

V lost 5 bases to trimming and J lost 3 bases; unmatched junction nucleotides: 4. Germline CDR1 and CDR2: SGHTA and FQGNSA. The CDR3 is 14 residues long. Clones were sequenced by immunoSEQ multiplex PCR, and TCRdb holds only the in-frame ones, with some missing. The sample has about 14,000 clones; over 60% are singletons. Study conclusions and caveats: Few convalescent patients were studied, and early post-infection samples were lacking. Common cold coronaviruses were cross-recognized by only 1 of 255 vaccine-induced clones in healthy vaccinees.

The sequences come from CD4+ T cells from PBMCs cultured with SARS-CoV-2 spike peptides, collected after COVID-19 vaccination. The rearrangement uses TRBV7-2 and TRBJ1-2; 9 bases are a match to TRBD1. The origin of this receptor is a human donor who received a COVID-19 vaccine. In DNA, the CDR3 is TGTGCCAGCAGCCCTTGGACAGGGGACTATGGCTACACCTTC. Its translation: CASSPWTGDYGYTF.